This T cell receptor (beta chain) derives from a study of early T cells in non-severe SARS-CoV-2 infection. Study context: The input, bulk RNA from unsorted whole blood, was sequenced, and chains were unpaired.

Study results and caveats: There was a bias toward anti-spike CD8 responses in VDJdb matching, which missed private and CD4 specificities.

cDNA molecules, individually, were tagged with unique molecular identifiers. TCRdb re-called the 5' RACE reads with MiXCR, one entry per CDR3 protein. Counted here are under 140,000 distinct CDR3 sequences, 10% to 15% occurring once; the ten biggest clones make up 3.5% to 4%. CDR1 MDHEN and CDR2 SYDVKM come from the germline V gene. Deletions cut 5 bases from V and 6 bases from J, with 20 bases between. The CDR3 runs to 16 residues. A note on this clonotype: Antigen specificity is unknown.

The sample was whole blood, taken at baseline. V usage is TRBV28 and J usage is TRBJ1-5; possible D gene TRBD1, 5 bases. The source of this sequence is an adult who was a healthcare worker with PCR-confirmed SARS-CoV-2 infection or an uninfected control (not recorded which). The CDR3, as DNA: TGTGCCAGCAGTCCTCCGGGACGGAGAAGGGGTCAGCCCCAGCATTTT. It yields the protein CASSPPGRRRGQPQHF.